A single sample is the source of the 7 T cell receptor beta chains below, sequenced in a study of PD-L1 blockade in urothelial cancer. Assay: immunoSEQ multiplex PCR; the TCRdb copy retains only in-frame clones and omits some. The sample includes approximately 110,000 clones, around 82% seen only once; the top ten take 2% to 3%. Source: PBMCs, taken around atezolizumab (anti-PD-L1) treatment. The receptors were sampled from a man aged 45 to 65 with urothelial cancer.

The J gene is TRBJ2-3, the V gene TRBV5-4; 12 bases align to TRBD1. Germline V lookup: CDR1 SGHNT, CDR2 YYREEE (reference sequence). CDR3 size: 16 residues. V gave up 5 bases and J gave up 4 bases; unmatched junction bases: 8. The chain's CDR3 is CASSPPGQGASDTQYF. DNA of the CDR3: TGTGCCAGCAGTCCGCCGGGACAGGGGGCGTCAGATACGCAGTATTTT.

This rearrangement joins TRBV2 to TRBJ2-3; D is possibly TRBD2 (6 bases). The V gene's germline CDR1 is SNHLY and CDR2 FYNNEI. V gave up 7 bases and J gave up 3 bases, with 14 bases separating them. CDR3 length equals 14 residues. CDR3 amino acids: CASNGGGGTDTQYF. CDR3 DNA: TGTGCCAGCAATGGGGGAGGCGGAACAGATACGCAGTATTTT.

This chain links TRBV6-6 with TRBJ1-5; D may be TRBD1 (5 bases). With 6 bases removed from V and 7 bases from J, the gap between germline ends came to 19 bases. There are 15 residues in the CDR3. Per the germline V gene, CDR1 is MNHNY and CDR2 is SVGAGI (reference sequence). The CDR3 sequence: CASRGEGYEGQPQHF. Written as DNA, the CDR3 is TGTGCCAGCAGGGGGGAGGGTTATGAGGGACAGCCCCAGCATTTT.

This chain links TRBV18 with TRBJ2-2, with 9 bases fitting TRBD1. Trimming took 8 bases from V and 1 from J; bases not matched to a gene: 2. Germline values: CDR1 KGHSH, CDR2 LQKENI. This CDR3 has 14 residues. CDR3 in DNA: TGTGCCAGCCGACAGGGGGTGAACACCGGGGAGCTGTTTTTT. This encodes CASRQGVNTGELFF.

This chain joins TRBV5-4 and TRBJ1-1; unclear D gene. Germline CDR1 is SGHNT and CDR2 is YYREEE (reference sequence). The CDR3 is 14 amino acids. V shed 4 bases and J shed 4 bases, with 14 bases lying between them. The CDR3 spells CASSPKTRPTEAFF. CDR3 DNA: TGTGCCAGCAGCCCAAAAACTAGGCCCACTGAAGCTTTCTTT.

V gene TRBV5-4 combines with J gene TRBJ1-4, with D possibly matching TRBD1 (6 bases). Germline CDR1 SGHNT, CDR2 YYREEE (reference sequence). V was trimmed by 3 bases and J by 5 bases, leaving 17 bases between them. This CDR3 contains 16 residues. As DNA, the CDR3 is TGTGCCAGCAGCTGGACCCCACGGGGGGCAAATGAAAAACTGTTTTTT. This codes for CASSWTPRGANEKLFF.

The rearrangement uses TRBV19 and TRBJ2-4; tentatively, D is TRBD1 (5 bases). This CDR3 has 11 residues. The germline V gene has CDR1 LNHDA and CDR2 SQIVND (reference sequence). V lost 3 bases, J lost 10 bases, and 7 bases lay in between. The CDR3 coding sequence is TGTGCCAGTAGTATGGGGCCTATTCAGTACTTC. Residues: CASSMGPIQYF. Combining the CDR3 with reference TRBV19 and TRBJ2-4 gives the whole variable domain DGGITQSPKYLFRKEGQNVTLSCEQNLNHDAMYWYRQDPGQGLRLIYYSQIVNDFQKGDIAEGYSVSREKKESFPLTVTSAQKNPTAFYLCASSMGPIQYFGAGTRLSVL.